This T cell receptor (beta chain) was found in a study of monozygotic twins with inflammatory bowel disease. CDR1 is LNHDA, CDR2 SQIVND, per germline (reference sequence). The CDR3 sequence is 15 residues long. Blood was drawn at about 2.4 ml per donor. For every TCR library, about 4,000 ng of total RNA was used. TCRdb re-called the 5' RACE reads, yielding one record per CDR3 amino acid sequence without DNA. In total, the table holds some 130,000 distinct CDR3 sequences. About this clonotype: No antigen is known for it.

Notes on the study in general: Immunosuppressive treatments were not uniform, and this may have added variability to patient repertoires. Inverse Simpson values showed less TCRbeta diversity in IBD patients than in their healthy co-twins.

The sequenced material came from blood. The rearrangement joins TRBV19 to TRBJ2-1; TCRdb picks TRBD2, but there is no DNA to check that call. The clonotype was recovered from a human donor with ulcerative colitis or Crohn's disease, or a healthy co-twin of an affected twin (not recorded which). The CDR3 sequence is CASNGDGGFWNEQFF. Using reference TRBV19 and TRBJ2-1 for the parts outside the CDR3, the full variable domain is DGGITQSPKYLFRKEGQNVTLSCEQNLNHDAMYWYRQDPGQGLRLIYYSQIVNDFQKGDIAEGYSVSREKKESFPLTVTSAQKNPTAFYLCASNGDGGFWNEQFFGPGTRLTVL.